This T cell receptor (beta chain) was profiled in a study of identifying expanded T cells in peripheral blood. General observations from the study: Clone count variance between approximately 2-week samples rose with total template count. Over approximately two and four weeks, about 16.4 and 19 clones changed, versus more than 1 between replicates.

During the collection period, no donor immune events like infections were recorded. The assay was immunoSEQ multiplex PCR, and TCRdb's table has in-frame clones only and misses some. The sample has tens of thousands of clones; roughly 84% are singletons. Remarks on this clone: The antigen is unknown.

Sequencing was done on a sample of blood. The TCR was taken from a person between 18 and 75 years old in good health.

This CDR3 is CASSQWNPGPSTDTQYF. The CDR3 region has the DNA TGCGCCAGCAGTCAATGGAATCCGGGGCCCAGCACAGATACGCAGTATTTT. The rearrangement joins TRBV23-1 to TRBJ2-3, with D possibly called TRBD1 or TRBD2 (5 bases each). TRBV23-1 belongs to the ORF category, with a function that is uncertain. The CDR3 covers 17 residues. Trimming removed 1 base from V and 0 bases from J, with 14 bases in between.